These 23 T cell receptor beta chains originate from one sample sequenced in a study of blood T cell repertoires in COVID-19. TCRdb's copy holds only in-frame clones and misses some; the assay was immunoSEQ multiplex PCR. This sample has about 170,000 clones; around 81% occur once, and the top ten carry roughly 10%. The specimen was peripheral blood. The receptor source for this set is a man aged 70-80 years with active or convalescent COVID-19.

The rearrangement links TRBV18 to TRBJ1-1, with 9 nucleotides matching TRBD1. Trimming removed 8 bases from V and 6 bases from J; junction bases left unmatched: 10. The germline CDR1 and CDR2 sequences are KGHSH and LQKENI. The CDR3 loop spans 14 amino acids. The CDR3 loop reads CASKTDRGSAEAFF. The CDR3 region has the DNA TGTGCCAGCAAAACGGACAGGGGTAGCGCTGAAGCTTTCTTT.

J is TRBJ2-1 and V is TRBV5-8; D gene ambiguous. With 1 base removed from V and 12 bases from J, the gap between germline ends came to 17 bases. This CDR3 has 14 amino acids. CDR1 and CDR2 (germline): SGHTS, YDEGEE. The CDR3 DNA reads TGTGCCAGCAGCTTGAACCCCCCAGGCACATGGCAGTTCTTC. This codes for CASSLNPPGTWQFF.

Written as DNA, the CDR3 is TGTGCCAGCAGGGGTCAGGGTTCGAACTATGGCTACACCTTC. It codes for CASRGQGSNYGYTF. The rearrangement joins TRBV28 to TRBJ1-2; perhaps TRBD1 as D (5 bases). The germline gives CDR1 MDHEN, CDR2 SYDVKM. The CDR3 sequence is 14 residues long. Trimming took off 6 bases at V and 2 bases at J, with 13 bases between the two ends.

The CDR3 nucleotides are TGTGCCGTAGGGGGGGCCTGGGGCAATCAGCCCCAGCATTTT. It encodes CAVGGAWGNQPQHF. This chain uses TRBV6-5 with TRBJ1-5, with a weak D call TRBD1 (6 bases). CDR3 size: 14 residues. The germline V gene has CDR1 MNHEY and CDR2 SVGAGI. Trimming shortened V by 11 bases and J by 2 bases, and 16 bases separated the two germline ends.

This chain connects TRBV28 to TRBJ2-1; no clear D. V was shortened by 8 bases and J by 5 bases, with 10 bases between the two germline ends. Germline-derived CDR1 and CDR2 are MDHEN and SYDVKM. There are 12 residues in the CDR3. The CDR3 loop is CASGLTHNEQFF. The CDR3 DNA reads as TGTGCCAGCGGGCTCACACACAATGAGCAGTTCTTC.

The CDR3 sequence: CASRPTGGGEKLFF. CDR3 nucleotide sequence: TGCGCCAGCAGGCCTACAGGGGGCGGTGAAAAACTGTTTTTT. The rearrangement joins TRBV5-1 to TRBJ1-4; TRBD1 aligns across 9 bases. Germline assignment: CDR1 SGHRS and CDR2 YFSETQ. This CDR3 has 14 residues. V lost 5 bases to trimming and J lost 7 bases; unmatched junction nucleotides: 6.

The chain recombines TRBV28 with TRBJ1-5, with D possibly TRBD1 on 5 matching bases. V was cut by 3 bases and J by 5 bases, with 14 bases left in between. CDR3 length: 15 residues. Germline V gives CDR1 MDHEN, CDR2 SYDVKM. CDR3 in DNA: TGTGCCAGCAGTTTTATTCGGCAGGGTTATCAGCCCCAGCATTTT. It translates to CASSFIRQGYQPQHF.

The chain links TRBV18 to TRBJ2-7, with D tentatively TRBD1 (6 bases). V gave up 2 bases and J gave up 3 bases, with 17 bases separating them. In germline, CDR1 is KGHSH, CDR2 LQKENI. The CDR3 loop spans 16 amino acids. CDR3 residues: CASSPGRDTSIYEQYF. The CDR3 DNA sequence: TGTGCCAGCTCACCAGGCCGGGACACAAGTATCTACGAGCAGTACTTC.

The rearrangement uses TRBV24-1 and TRBJ1-1, with TRBD1 as a possible D gene (5 bases). CDR1 is KGHDR, CDR2 SFDVKD, per germline. With 5 bases removed from V and 1 base from J, the gap between germline ends came to 7 bases. This CDR3 has 13 amino acids. CDR3 nucleotides: TGTGCCACCAGTGCAGGGAAGAACACTGAAGCTTTCTTT. Amino acids: CATSAGKNTEAFF.

The chain links TRBV4-3 to TRBJ2-1; TRBD2 is a possible D gene (5 bases). Germline-derived CDR1 and CDR2 are LGHNA and YSLEER. V shed 4 bases and J shed 7 bases, with 17 bases lying between them. This CDR3 region has 15 residues. The CDR3 loop reads CASSRELEWQNEQFF. For the CDR3, the DNA is TGCGCCAGCAGCCGAGAACTAGAGTGGCAAAATGAGCAGTTCTTC.

This sequence joins TRBV6-6 and TRBJ2-1; 8 bases line up with TRBD2. CDR1 and CDR2 (germline): MNHNY, SVGAGI (reference sequence). Trimming at V came to 7 bases and at J to 5 bases, leaving 13 bases not matched to a gene. CDR3 length: 16 amino acids. The CDR3 sequence: CASNNPRREVNNEQFF. For the CDR3, the DNA is TGTGCCAGCAACAACCCGCGGCGGGAGGTGAACAATGAGCAGTTCTTC.

This clone was picked up one time. The rearrangement links TRBV30 to TRBJ1-2, with 8 bases that match TRBD1. V trimming: 5 bases; J trimming: 8 bases; junction bases outside the gene matches: 13. The CDR3 runs to 14 residues. Germline values: CDR1 GTSNPN, CDR2 SVGIG (reference sequence). For the CDR3, the DNA is TGTGCCTGGGTTGACAGGGGCCGAGATCGAGGCTACACCTTC. Residues: CAWVDRGRDRGYTF. Using reference TRBV30 and TRBJ1-2 for the parts outside the CDR3, the full variable domain is SQTIHQWPATLVQPVGSPLSLECTVEGTSNPNLYWYRQAAGRGLQLLFYSVGIGQISSEVPQNLSASRPQDRQFILSSKKLLLSDSGFYLCAWVDRGRDRGYTFGSGTRLTVV.

V is TRBV6-2 or TRBV6-3 and J is TRBJ2-1; TRBD2 aligns across 9 bases. V trimming: 6 bases; J trimming: 5 bases; junction bases outside the gene matches: 8. CDR1 is MNHEY, CDR2 SVGEGT, per germline. CDR3 length: 15 residues. The CDR3 nucleotides read TGTGCCAGCAGCCCCCCGGGACTAGCAAACAATGAGCAGTTCTTC. Translation gives CASSPPGLANNEQFF.

The table lists this clone with a few counts. The chain links TRBV27 to TRBJ2-1, with 12 nucleotides matching TRBD2. Germline lookup yields CDR1 MNHEY and CDR2 SMNVEV (reference sequence). The CDR3 totals 15 residues. Germline trimming cut 7 bases from V and 0 bases from J; bases unmatched to any gene: 1. CDR3 residues: CASTSGGVSYNEQFF. As DNA, the CDR3 is TGTGCCAGCACTAGCGGGGGGGTCTCCTACAATGAGCAGTTCTTC.

As DNA, the CDR3 is TGTGCCAGCTCCCGGGAGGTTTTGGGGCGCTCCTACGAGCAGTACTTC. The encoded protein is CASSREVLGRSYEQYF. The chain uses TRBV18 and TRBJ2-7, with 7 nucleotides matching TRBD2. CDR3 length: 16 amino acids. CDR1 and CDR2 (germline): KGHSH, LQKENI. Unmatched junction bases numbered 11, after V lost 6 bases and J lost 0 bases.

The V and J genes are TRBV3-1 (or the pseudogene TRBV3-2) and TRBJ2-7; D gene ambiguous. The CDR3 loop spans 12 amino acids. Germline CDR1 LGHDT, CDR2 YNNKEL (reference sequence). V lost 3 bases and J lost 6, with 9 bases in between. DNA for the CDR3: TGTGCCAGCAGCCAGCCCGAGAGCGAGCAGTACTTC. Its translation: CASSQPESEQYF.

There are a few counts of this clone. The rearrangement joins TRBV19 to TRBJ1-3; D might be TRBD1 (5 bases). This CDR3 spans 14 amino acids. Per the germline V gene, CDR1 is LNHDA and CDR2 is SQIVND (reference sequence). The germline V and J ends were trimmed by 3 bases and 4 bases, with 10 bases remaining between them. CDR3 amino acids: CASSIAGRGNTIYF. The CDR3 DNA follows: TGTGCCAGTAGTATTGCAGGGAGGGGAAACACCATATATTTT.

The chain has TRBV24-1 and TRBJ1-4; weak D call: TRBD1 (6 bases). The V end lost 3 bases, the J end lost 4 bases, and 11 bases lay between the germline ends. CDR3 length: 15 residues. The V gene's germline CDR1 is KGHDR and CDR2 SFDVKD. The CDR3 bases are TGTGCCACCAGTGATCCAGGGGCGGGTAATGAAAAACTGTTTTTT. Translated: CATSDPGAGNEKLFF.

This chain connects TRBV11-2 to TRBJ2-1, with a tentative D call TRBD1 (6 bases). Germline V lookup: CDR1 SGHAT, CDR2 FQNNGV. V lost 1 base, J lost 5 bases, and 6 bases lay in between. The CDR3 extends over 13 amino acids. The CDR3: CASSLGGHNEQFF. In DNA, the CDR3 is TGTGCCAGCAGCTTAGGGGGGCACAATGAGCAGTTCTTC.

The rearrangement uses TRBV5-1 and TRBJ2-7; maybe TRBD1 (6 bases). Germline CDR1 reads SGHRS; CDR2 reads YFSETQ. The CDR3 has 14 residues. The V gene lost 3 bases and the J gene lost 1 base, with 11 bases spanning the gap. CDR3 sequence reads: CASSSSGTSYEQYF. The CDR3 DNA sequence: TGCGCCAGCAGCTCTAGTGGGACATCCTACGAGCAGTACTTC.

The chain is built from TRBV15 and TRBJ1-6, with D maybe TRBD1 (5 bases). Per germline, CDR1 LNHNV and CDR2 YYDKDF (reference sequence). The CDR3 loop spans 15 amino acids. Trimming stripped 1 base from V and 8 bases from J, with 12 bases between. Here the CDR3 DNA reads TGTGCCACCAGCAGAGGGACGGGGGGAGATTCACCCCTCCACTTT. This codes for CATSRGTGGDSPLHF.

The genes are TRBV7-2 and TRBJ2-7; TRBD1 matches 9 bases. The germline CDR1 and CDR2 sequences are SGHTA and FQGNSA. CDR3 size: 14 residues. J was trimmed by 2 bases and V by 3 bases; bases with no gene match: 2. The CDR3 sequence is CASSFRQGAYEQYF. CDR3 nucleotides: TGTGCCAGCAGCTTTCGACAGGGGGCCTACGAGCAGTACTTC.

The chain links TRBV5-1 to TRBJ2-5; 7 bases are shared with TRBD2. With V trimmed by 1 base and J by 0 bases, 3 bases remained unmatched. CDR3 length equals 15 residues. Germline CDR1 reads SGHRS; CDR2 reads YFSETQ. CDR3 in amino acids: CASSLRSGDQETQYF. CDR3 sequence (DNA): TGCGCCAGCAGCTTGAGGAGCGGGGACCAAGAGACCCAGTACTTC.